What follows are 24 T cell receptor beta chains derived from one specimen sequenced in a study of T cells in Graves' hyperthyroidism and ophthalmopathy. RNA transcripts yielded amplified TCR beta CDR3 regions. First-round RT-PCR of the TCR CDR3 relied on the HTBI primer set. Via MiXCR, TCRdb re-called the multiplex PCR reads, giving one row per CDR3 protein. The data show fewer than 350,000 distinct CDR3 sequences, 21% seen once. Sequenced: blood. The receptors derive from a woman between 45 and 65 years old with Graves' hyperthyroidism.

This clonotype appeared many times. The chain recombines TRBV5-5 with TRBJ1-1; TRBD1 agrees at 11 bases. J gave up 4 bases and V 4 bases, and 3 bases lay outside the gene matches. There are 14 residues in the CDR3. Germline CDR1 SGHKS, CDR2 YYEKEE (reference sequence). The CDR3 nucleotides read TGTGCCAGCAGCCGGGACAGGGGGTCCACTGAAGCTTTCTTT. It translates to CASSRDRGSTEAFF.

This clonotype has a count of ten or more. The gene calls are TRBV2 and TRBJ1-2, with D hard to call. The V gene lost 4 bases and the J gene lost 6 bases, with 3 bases spanning the gap. The CDR3 covers 10 residues. Germline CDR1 reads SNHLY; CDR2 reads FYNNEI. CDR3: CASSADGYTF. CDR3 DNA sequence: TGTGCCAGCAGTGCGGATGGCTACACCTTC. Full variable domain (outside the CDR3, taken from reference TRBV2 and TRBJ1-2): EPEVTQTPSHQVTQMGQEVILRCVPISNHLYFYWYRQILGQKVEFLVSFYNNEISEKSEIFDDQFSVERPDGSNFTLKIRSTKLEDSAMYFCASSADGYTFGSGTRLTVV.

This clonotype was recorded a few times. The chain is built from TRBV5-1 and TRBJ2-4; D is ambiguous. The V and J ends lost 0 bases and 3 bases respectively, with 10 bases between them. The CDR3 is 15 residues long. Germline V gives CDR1 SGHRS, CDR2 YFSETQ. CDR3: CASSLGRAGKNIQYF. CDR3 in DNA: TGCGCCAGCAGCTTGGGTAGGGCAGGCAAAAACATTCAGTACTTC.

The chain has TRBV12-3 or TRBV12-4 and TRBJ1-4; D gene unclear. This CDR3 spans 13 amino acids. With 10 bases removed from V and 7 bases from J, the gap between germline ends came to 16 bases. The CDR3 nucleotides are TGTGCCACCATTCGGGAGACATCTGAAAAACTGTTTTTT. This sequence encodes CATIRETSEKLFF.

A single count supports this clonotype. The chain carries TRBV2 and TRBJ1-6, with D uncertain. The V end lost 6 bases, the J end lost 9 bases, and 12 bases lay between the germline ends. The germline V gene has CDR1 SNHLY and CDR2 FYNNEI. The CDR3 spans 13 residues. The CDR3 DNA follows: TGTGCCAGCAGCTACTGGGCAGGTTCACCCCTCCACTTT. It is translated as CASSYWAGSPLHF. The full variable domain, in which reference TRBV2 and TRBJ1-6 provide the parts outside the CDR3, is EPEVTQTPSHQVTQMGQEVILRCVPISNHLYFYWYRQILGQKVEFLVSFYNNEISEKSEIFDDQFSVERPDGSNFTLKIRSTKLEDSAMYFCASSYWAGSPLHFGNGTRLTVT.

The chain employs TRBV7-3 and TRBJ2-7; 11 bases are a match to TRBD2. The J segment lost 5 bases and the V segment lost 2 bases, leaving 8 bases of the junction unmatched. The CDR3 totals 16 residues. Per the germline V gene, CDR1 is SGHTA and CDR2 is FQGTGA. The CDR3 region is CASSLVGTSGPNEQYF. In nucleotides, the CDR3 is TGTGCCAGCAGCTTAGTGGGGACTAGCGGACCAAACGAGCAGTACTTC.

This clonotype was detected a few times. This chain joins TRBV6-1 and TRBJ2-2; 9 bases are shared with TRBD1. Germline CDR1 and CDR2: MNHNS and SASEGT. The CDR3 sequence is 15 residues long. V was pared by 5 bases and J by 4 bases, with 5 bases of the junction left unmatched. This CDR3 is CASSTGTGPTGELFF. CDR3 in DNA: TGTGCCAGCAGTACAGGGACAGGGCCCACCGGGGAGCTGTTTTTT.

The chain joins TRBV14 to TRBJ1-4; 9 bases are a match to TRBD1. The CDR3 length is 15 residues. The V gene's germline CDR1 is SGHDN and CDR2 FVKESK. With V trimmed by 3 bases and J by 7 bases, 6 bases remained unmatched. CDR3 loop: CASSQVTGGAEKLFF. CDR3 DNA sequence: TGTGCCAGCAGCCAGGTGACAGGGGGTGCTGAAAAACTGTTTTTT.

This clonotype was counted a few times. The chain uses TRBV6-1 and TRBJ1-5, with TRBD1 as a possible D gene (5 bases). CDR1 is MNHNS, CDR2 SASEGT, per germline. This CDR3 comprises 14 residues. V lost 3 bases to trimming and J lost 4 bases, with 10 bases between them. This chain's CDR3 is CASSDSGGNQPQHF. CDR3 coding DNA: TGTGCCAGCAGTGATAGTGGGGGGAATCAGCCCCAGCATTTT.

V gene TRBV4-1 combines with J gene TRBJ2-1, with 9 bases fitting TRBD1. The ends lost 4 bases at V and 0 bases at J; junction bases unmatched: 7. Per germline, CDR1 MGHRA and CDR2 YSYEKL. The CDR3 runs to 17 residues. CDR3 sequence: CASSRAGQGDSYNEQFF. The DNA of the CDR3 is TGCGCCAGCAGCCGGGCGGGACAGGGTGACTCCTACAATGAGCAGTTCTTC.

This clonotype was counted at least ten times. This rearrangement joins TRBV5-5 to TRBJ1-4; D ambiguous. Germline V lookup: CDR1 SGHKS, CDR2 YYEKEE (reference sequence). CDR3 length equals 14 residues. V lost 0 bases and J 6 bases, leaving 9 bases between the germline ends. The CDR3 nucleotides are TGTGCCAGCAGCTTGGACCCTCATGATGAAAAACTGTTTTTT. Residues: CASSLDPHDEKLFF.

The V and J genes are TRBV4-1 and TRBJ1-1, with 7 nucleotides matching TRBD1. V dropped 4 bases and J dropped 1; count of bases not matched to a gene: 9. Germline assignment: CDR1 MGHRA and CDR2 YSYEKL. The CDR3 has 16 residues. The chain's CDR3 is CASSRDDRGRNTEAFF. In DNA, the CDR3 is TGCGCCAGCAGCCGAGATGATAGGGGGCGGAACACTGAAGCTTTCTTT.

The gene calls are TRBV20-1 and TRBJ2-3, with 8 bases that match TRBD2. The CDR3 consists of 16 residues. The V gene's germline CDR1 is DFQATT and CDR2 SNEGSKA (reference sequence). The junction had 12 bases not matched to a gene; V was cut back by 0 bases and J by 7 bases. The CDR3 loop is CSARDSSSGRINTQYF. The CDR3 nucleotides read TGCAGTGCTAGAGATAGTTCAAGCGGGAGAATCAATACGCAGTATTTT.

This chain uses TRBV27 with TRBJ1-2; 10 nucleotides align to TRBD1. The germline gives CDR1 MNHEY, CDR2 SMNVEV (reference sequence). The V and J ends lost 7 bases and 5 bases, in that order; junction bases with no gene match: 10. The CDR3 has 15 amino acids. The CDR3 loop reads CASNTDRGLGYGYTF. CDR3 bases: TGTGCCAGCAACACAGACAGGGGGCTGGGGTATGGCTACACCTTC.

The chain carries TRBV20-1 and TRBJ2-3, with D perhaps matching TRBD2 (6 bases). This CDR3 region has 13 residues. Germline V gene lookup returns CDR1 DFQATT and CDR2 SNEGSKA (reference sequence). Trimming shortened V by 5 bases and J by 2 bases, and 11 bases separated the two germline ends. The CDR3: CSAPGTFTDTQYF. As DNA, the CDR3 is TGCAGTGCTCCCGGGACTTTCACAGATACGCAGTATTTT.

CDR3 sequence: CASSGDRGQLLGGYTF. CDR3 nucleotides: TGTGCCAGCAGTGGGGACAGGGGGCAGCTTTTGGGGGGCTACACCTTC. The V gene is TRBV25-1, the J gene TRBJ1-2; 12 bases fit TRBD1. Germline loops: CDR1 MGHDK, CDR2 SYGVNS. The CDR3 contains 16 residues. The ends lost 4 bases at V and 8 bases at J; junction bases unmatched: 11.

This clonotype has just a few counts. The chain has TRBV27 and TRBJ1-2, with D maybe TRBD1 (5 bases). The germline CDR1 and CDR2 sequences are MNHEY and SMNVEV (reference sequence). CDR3 size: 13 residues. V dropped 3 bases and J dropped 8 bases, with 13 bases sitting between them. CDR3 DNA: TGTGCCAGCAGTTTGGGGAGGGGAGGCGGCTACACCTTC. Translated, it gives CASSLGRGGGYTF.

This clonotype was observed at least ten times. This chain links TRBV20-1 with TRBJ2-6; no firm D call. Trimming took off 7 bases at V and 0 bases at J, with 10 bases between the two ends. From germline, CDR1 is DFQATT and CDR2 SNEGSKA (reference sequence). The CDR3 length is 14 residues. CDR3 sequence (DNA): TGCAGTGAAAGGTGGGGCTCTGGGGCCAACGTCCTGACTTTC. Translated, it gives CSERWGSGANVLTF.

This clonotype occurred a few times. The V and J genes are TRBV6-1 and TRBJ2-5, with 7 nucleotides matching TRBD1. V dropped 5 bases and J dropped 5; count of bases not matched to a gene: 5. The CDR3 runs 13 residues. CDR1 and CDR2 from the germline V gene are MNHNS and SASEGT. The CDR3 bases are TGTGCCAGCAGTCCGGGACAGCACGAGACCCAGTACTTC. Encoded protein: CASSPGQHETQYF.

This clonotype was seen at least ten times. The J gene is TRBJ2-1, the V gene TRBV20-1, with 13 bases identical to TRBD2. Unmatched junction bases numbered 7, after V lost 1 base and J lost 7 bases. Per germline, CDR1 DFQATT and CDR2 SNEGSKA (reference sequence). This CDR3 is 16 amino acids long. CDR3 coding DNA: TGCAGTGCTAGAGTTGTACTAGCGGGGGGGCGTAATGAGCAGTTCTTC. Translated: CSARVVLAGGRNEQFF.

The chain recombines TRBV29-1 with TRBJ2-5; 15 bases map to TRBD2. The CDR3 contains 16 residues. Per germline, CDR1 SQVTM and CDR2 ANQGSEA. The V segment lost 4 bases and the J segment 4 bases; nucleotides outside the gene matches: 7. DNA for the CDR3: TGCAGCGTTGGTGGGACTAGCGGGGGGTCAGGAGAGACCCAGTACTTC. Its translation is CSVGGTSGGSGETQYF.

This clonotype turned up a few times. A read error may be the cause here, since a much bigger clone is one base away. The CDR3 nucleotides are TGTGCCAGCAGTCCTCCGGGACTCTTCCAAGAGGCCCAGTACTTC. Its translation is CASSPPGLFQEAQYF. The J gene is TRBJ2-5, the V gene TRBV28; possible D gene TRBD2, 6 bases. The V gene's germline CDR1 is MDHEN and CDR2 SYDVKM. The CDR3 sequence is 15 residues long.

The J gene is TRBJ2-1, the V gene TRBV20-1; D gene unclear. Germline V gene lookup returns CDR1 DFQATT and CDR2 SNEGSKA (reference sequence). The CDR3 totals 11 residues. With 0 bases removed from V and 8 bases from J, the gap between germline ends came to 5 bases. CDR3 coding DNA: TGCAGTGCTAGAGAGAACGATGAGCAGTTCTTC. This translates into CSARENDEQFF.

This clonotype was found many times. The J gene is TRBJ1-5, the V gene TRBV7-2; D not resolved. The CDR3 sequence is 12 residues long. CDR1 and CDR2 (germline): SGHTA, FQGNSA. V was pared by 4 bases and J by 4 bases, with 5 bases between. CDR3 DNA: TGTGCCAGCAGCTCCTTTAATCAGCCCCAGCATTTT. It yields the protein CASSSFNQPQHF.